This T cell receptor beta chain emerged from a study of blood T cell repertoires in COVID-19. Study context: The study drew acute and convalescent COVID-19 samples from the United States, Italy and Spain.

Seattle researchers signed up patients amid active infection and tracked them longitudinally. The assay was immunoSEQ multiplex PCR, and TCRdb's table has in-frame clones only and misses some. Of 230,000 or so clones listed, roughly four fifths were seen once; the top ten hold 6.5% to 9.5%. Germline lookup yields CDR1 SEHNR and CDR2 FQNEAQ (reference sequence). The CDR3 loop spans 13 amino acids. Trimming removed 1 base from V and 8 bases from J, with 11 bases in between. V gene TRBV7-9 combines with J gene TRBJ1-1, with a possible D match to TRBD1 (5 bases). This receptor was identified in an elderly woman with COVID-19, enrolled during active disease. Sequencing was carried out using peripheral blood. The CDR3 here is CASSLVVQAEAFF. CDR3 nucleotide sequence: TGTGCCAGCAGCTTAGTGGTACAGGCAGAAGCTTTCTTT.